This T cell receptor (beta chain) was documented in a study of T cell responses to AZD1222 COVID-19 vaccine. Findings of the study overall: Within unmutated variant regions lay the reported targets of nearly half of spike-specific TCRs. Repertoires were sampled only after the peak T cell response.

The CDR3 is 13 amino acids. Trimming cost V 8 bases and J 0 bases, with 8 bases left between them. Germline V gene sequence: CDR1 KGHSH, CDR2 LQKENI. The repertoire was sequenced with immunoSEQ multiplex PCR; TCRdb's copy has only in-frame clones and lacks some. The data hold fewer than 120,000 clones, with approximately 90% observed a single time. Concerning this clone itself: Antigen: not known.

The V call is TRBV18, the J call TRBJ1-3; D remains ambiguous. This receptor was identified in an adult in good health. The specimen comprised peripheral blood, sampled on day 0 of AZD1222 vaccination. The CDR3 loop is CASRPASGNTIYF. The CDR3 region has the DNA TGTGCCAGCCGCCCTGCCTCTGGAAACACCATATATTTT.